The 17 T cell receptor beta chains below come from one sample, sequenced in a study of T-cell memory formation after mild COVID-19. TCRdb recomputed calls from the 5' RACE reads with MiXCR, one row per CDR3 protein. This repertoire shows roughly 380,000 distinct CDR3 sequences, 28% found once; its top ten account for approximately 15%. The source material was PBMCs or a T cell subset sorted from them (not recorded which). These receptors were obtained from an adult woman who had mild COVID-19 (a few samples of this study predate the infection). Cell type and time point are not known.

This clonotype appeared many times. The rearrangement links TRBV5-1 to TRBJ2-7, with D perhaps TRBD2 (5 bases). Germline-derived CDR1 and CDR2 are SGHRS and YFSETQ. The length of the CDR3 is 14 residues. Trimming left V 3 bases short and J 3 bases short, with 13 bases between. CDR3 region: CASSSRGEIYEQYF. The CDR3 DNA sequence: TGCGCCAGCAGCTCCCGGGGAGAGATCTACGAGCAGTACTTC.

The chain employs TRBV12-2 and TRBJ2-7; the D call in the table, TRBD2, was not verified against the DNA. TRBV12-2 is a pseudogene. This CDR3 region has 15 residues. The DNA for the CDR3 is TGTGCAAGTCGCGGCCACCGGGACTCCTCCTACGAGCAGTACTTC. This codes for CASRGHRDSSYEQYF.

The genes are TRBV29-1 and TRBJ1-2; D unclear. V was pared by 6 bases and J by 6 bases, with 17 bases between. The CDR3 consists of 13 residues. CDR1 SQVTM and CDR2 ANQGSEA come from the germline V gene. The CDR3 spells CSVGEGSGDGYTF. The CDR3 coding sequence is TGCAGCGTCGGAGAGGGCAGCGGAGATGGCTACACCTTC. Supplemented by reference TRBV29-1 and TRBJ1-2, the full variable domain reads SAVISQKPSRDICQRGTSLTIQCQVDSQVTMMFWYRQQPGQSLTLIATANQGSEATYESGFVIDKFPISRPNLTFSTLTVSNMSPEDSSIYLCSVGEGSGDGYTFGSGTRLTVV.

V gene TRBV5-1 combines with J gene TRBJ1-1; D gene ambiguous. The CDR3 has 12 amino acids. Trimming cost V 3 bases and J 6 bases, with 9 bases left between them. CDR1 is SGHRS, CDR2 YFSETQ, per germline. This CDR3 is CASSWAGAEAFF. In DNA, the CDR3 is TGCGCCAGCAGCTGGGCAGGCGCTGAAGCTTTCTTT.

The chain is built from TRBV4-1 and TRBJ2-1; D assignment may be TRBD1 or TRBD2 (5 bases each). Germline CDR1 reads MGHRA; CDR2 reads YSYEKL. The CDR3 covers 17 residues. The V gene lost 0 bases and the J gene lost 3 bases, with 15 bases spanning the gap. The CDR3, as DNA: TGCGCCAGCAGCCAAGAAATCGGGACCGGCAGCTACAATGAGCAGTTCTTC. Residues: CASSQEIGTGSYNEQFF.

J is TRBJ2-2 and V is TRBV12-3 or TRBV12-4; weak D call: TRBD1 (5 bases). The CDR3 has 17 amino acids. V lost 2 bases to trimming and J lost 0 bases, with 13 bases between them. The DNA of the CDR3 is TGTGCCAGCAGTTTATCTTTAGGGGTGGCGAACACCGGGGAGCTGTTTTTT. Protein: CASSLSLGVANTGELFF.

This clonotype was counted a few times. The rearrangement links TRBV2 to TRBJ1-2, with D possibly being TRBD1 (6 bases). CDR1 is SNHLY, CDR2 FYNNEI, per germline. The CDR3 spans 12 residues. With 8 bases removed from V and 5 bases from J, the gap between germline ends came to 12 bases. The CDR3 region is CASGGGGYGYTF. As DNA, the CDR3 is TGTGCCAGCGGGGGGGGCGGTTATGGCTACACCTTC.

This clonotype was observed a handful of times. This chain uses TRBV29-1 with TRBJ2-5; 7 bases match TRBD1. The CDR3 is made up of 14 amino acids. CDR1 SQVTM and CDR2 ANQGSEA come from the germline V gene. V lost 4 bases to trimming and J lost 1 base; unmatched junction nucleotides: 6. In DNA form, the CDR3 reads TGCAGCGTTGTGGCTGGGACAGCCCAAGAGACCCAGTACTTC. Translating gives CSVVAGTAQETQYF.

The chain joins TRBV18 to TRBJ2-7; no firm D call. V lost 0 bases and J lost 7, with 16 bases in between. The CDR3 consists of 15 residues. The germline V gene encodes CDR1 KGHSH and CDR2 LQKENI. CDR3 region: CASSPPGDGSGEQYF. CDR3 bases: TGTGCCAGCTCACCACCTGGCGATGGGTCTGGAGAGCAGTACTTC. The whole variable domain, remainder taken from reference TRBV18 and TRBJ2-7, is NAGVMQNPRHLVRRRGQEARLRCSPMKGHSHVYWYRQLPEEGLKFMVYLQKENIIDESGMPKERFSAEFPKEGPSILRIQQVVRGDSAAYFCASSPPGDGSGEQYFGPGTRLTVT.

This chain links TRBV19 with TRBJ2-7; 8 bases are a match to TRBD1. Germline CDR1 is LNHDA and CDR2 is SQIVND (reference sequence). V gave up 2 bases and J gave up 1 base; unmatched junction bases: 7. The CDR3 consists of 16 residues. CDR3: CASSISGQGVSYEQYF. DNA of the CDR3: TGTGCCAGTAGTATATCTGGACAGGGAGTATCCTACGAGCAGTACTTC.

The chain recombines TRBV4-1 with TRBJ2-7; no clear D gene. Trimming cost V 1 base and J 3 bases, with 7 bases left between them. The CDR3 covers 13 residues. The germline gives CDR1 MGHRA, CDR2 YSYEKL. CDR3 in amino acids: CASSQVTSYEQYF. The CDR3 coding sequence is TGCGCCAGCAGCCAAGTAACCAGCTACGAGCAGTACTTC.

This clonotype occurred a few times. The V and J genes are TRBV7-2 and TRBJ2-2; 12 bases align to TRBD2. Per the germline V gene, CDR1 is SGHTA and CDR2 is FQGNSA. Trimming cost V 6 bases and J 5 bases; bases outside gene matches: 4. This CDR3 comprises 15 residues. Here the CDR3 reads CASRFGLAGTGELFF. CDR3 coding DNA: TGTGCCAGCAGGTTCGGACTAGCGGGAACCGGGGAGCTGTTTTTT.

This chain uses TRBV29-1 with TRBJ2-2; D may be TRBD1 (6 bases). This CDR3 region has 16 residues. The ends were cut back, 6 bases at V and 1 base at J, with 18 bases in the middle. Germline V gene lookup returns CDR1 SQVTM and CDR2 ANQGSEA. The CDR3 loop reads CSVGVIRGQNTGELFF. CDR3 nucleotides: TGCAGCGTGGGGGTAATAAGGGGACAGAACACCGGGGAGCTGTTTTTT.

This clonotype was seen just once. The rearrangement joins TRBV9 to TRBJ2-7; possibly TRBD1 for D (6 bases). Trimming left V 0 bases short and J 5 bases short, with 12 bases between. The CDR3 totals 14 residues. Germline V lookup: CDR1 SGDLS, CDR2 YYNGEE. DNA of the CDR3: TGTGCCAGCAGCGTAGGGCAGGGGCCCCACGAGCAGTACTTC. Protein sequence: CASSVGQGPHEQYF.

This clonotype has just a few counts. This chain links TRBV27 with TRBJ2-7, with 9 bases aligning to TRBD2. The CDR3 spans 18 residues. The trim removed 6 bases at V and 3 bases at J, leaving 18 bases unmatched. Germline loops: CDR1 MNHEY, CDR2 SMNVEV (reference sequence). Written as DNA, the CDR3 is TGTGCCAGCAGCTCAGGTTCCCGAAGCGGGGGGCTACTCTACGAGCAGTACTTC. Its translation is CASSSGSRSGGLLYEQYF.

The chain couples TRBV6-1 to TRBJ1-1, with no clear D. Between the trimmed V and J ends, which lost 0 bases and 5 bases, there was a span of 10 bases. CDR1 MNHNS and CDR2 SASEGT come from the germline V gene. This CDR3 is 14 amino acids long. CDR3 nucleotide sequence: TGTGCCAGCAGTGAAGCGGTTCGTGGGACTGAAGCTTTCTTT. Protein: CASSEAVRGTEAFF.

This chain links TRBV20-1 with TRBJ2-5, with TRBD2 identical over 13 bases. The CDR3 covers 16 residues. V shed 3 bases and J 5 bases; nucleotides not matched to a gene: 9. The V gene's germline CDR1 is DFQATT and CDR2 SNEGSKA (reference sequence). CDR3 sequence (DNA): TGCAGTGCTAGCGAGGGACTAGCGGGGCCCGGTGAGACCCAGTACTTC. It translates to CSASEGLAGPGETQYF.